The source of this T cell receptor (beta chain) is a study of T cell repertoires in cytomegalovirus infection. Study overall: Indications of both CMV infection and matching HLA type were provided by public TCR beta signatures.

CDR1 and CDR2 (germline): DFQATT, SNEGSKA (reference sequence). The CDR3 totals 13 residues. V dropped 1 base and J dropped 6 bases, with 9 bases sitting between them. General study results and limits: It was HLA-C-restricted CMV-specific TCR beta clonotypes that dominated the response ex vivo.

TCRdb fed the reads into MiXCR, producing one record per CDR3 protein. The data show approximately 500,000 distinct CDR3 sequences, around 27% seen once. Worth noting for this clonotype: What it binds is not known.

This chain uses TRBV20-1 with TRBJ2-2; weak D call: TRBD1 (6 bases). The source of this sequence is a human donor in good health (CMV status not recorded). Some clones in this sample may be carry-over from other donors' samples. Sequencing input: PBMCs. The CDR3 DNA reads as TGCAGTGCTAGAGTGACAGGCCCCGGGGAGCTGTTTTTT. Protein: CSARVTGPGELFF.